The rows below give T cell receptor beta chains drawn from one sample of a study of response to subunit inactivated influenza vaccine. TCRdb recomputed calls from the RT-PCR reads with MiXCR, one row per CDR3 protein. This repertoire shows about 570,000 distinct CDR3 sequences, about 11% found once; its top ten account for roughly 11%. The same data also went into a second study, on T cells expressing NK-cell markers.

The source material was PBMCs from blood, sampled on the day of vaccination. The receptors come from a man aged 50 to 59 who received an inactivated influenza vaccine. CDR3s include the opening cysteine and the closing phenylalanine or tryptophan. D genes are given only for firm matches. The size of a clone is reported for some rows only, either as once, few or many, or as a class for expanded clones.

v_gene,d_gene,abundance,j_gene,CDR3nt,CDR3aa
TRBV11-2,-,few,TRBJ2-5,TGTGCCAGCAGCTTAGTTTGGGGAGTTGGGCTAGGGAATAAAGAGACCCAGTACTTC,CASSLVWGVGLGNKETQYF
TRBV29-1,TRBD1,many,TRBJ2-1,TGCAGCGTTGAGATTCCGGGACAGGCCCCTCAGTTCTTC,CSVEIPGQAPQFF
TRBV5-4,-,few,TRBJ2-7,TGTGCCAGCAGCGAGATCGGGACCCACGAGCAGTACTTC,CASSEIGTHEQYF
TRBV12-3/TRBV12-4,TRBD2,-,TRBJ2-2,TGTGCCAGCAGTTTTTGGCAGGGAGGGGCCGGGGAGCTGTTTTTT,CASSFWQGGAGELFF
TRBV30,-,few,TRBJ1-5,TGTGCCTGGAGTGTACTAAATAGCAATCAGCCCCAGCATTTT,CAWSVLNSNQPQHF
TRBV9,-,few,TRBJ1-1,TGTGCCAGCAGCTCTCATTGGAGCCCGGGAACTGAAGCTTTCTTT,CASSSHWSPGTEAFF
TRBV20-1,-,few,TRBJ2-2,TGCAGTGCTAGAGATGGCGGGACAGCCAACACCGGGGAGCTGTTTTTT,CSARDGGTANTGELFF
TRBV2,-,-,TRBJ1-3,TGTGCCAGCAGTGGCCTCCTGACAGTGGTTGGAAACACCATATATTTT,CASSGLLTVVGNTIYF
TRBV6-2/TRBV6-3,-,few,TRBJ2-3,TGTGCCAGCAGTTACTCCGCCGGGGACTCTAGCACAGATACGCAGTATTTT,CASSYSAGDSSTDTQYF
TRBV6-2/TRBV6-3,-,many,TRBJ1-5,TGTGCCAGCAGGCCCGGACAGATTTACAATCAGCCCCAGCATTTT,CASRPGQIYNQPQHF
TRBV10-3,TRBD2,-,TRBJ2-7,TGTGCCATCAGTAGTGGACTAGACTCCTACGAGCAGTACTTC,CAISSGLDSYEQYF